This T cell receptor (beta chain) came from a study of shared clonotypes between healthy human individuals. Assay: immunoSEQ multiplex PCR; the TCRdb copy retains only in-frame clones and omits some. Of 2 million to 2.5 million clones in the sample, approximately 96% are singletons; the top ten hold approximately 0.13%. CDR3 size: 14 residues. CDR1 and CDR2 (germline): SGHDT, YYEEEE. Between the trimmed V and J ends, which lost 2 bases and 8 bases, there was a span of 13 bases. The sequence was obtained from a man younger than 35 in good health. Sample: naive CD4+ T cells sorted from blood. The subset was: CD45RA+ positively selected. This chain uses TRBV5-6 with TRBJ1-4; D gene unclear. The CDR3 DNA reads TGTGCCAGCAGCTTCGGGATCGGCGGGGAAAAACTGTTTTTT. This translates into CASSFGIGGEKLFF.